Below, 23 T cell receptor beta chains from the same sample are listed, as sequenced in a study of cytomegalovirus exposure and HLA in healthy donors. The primer mix had 60 Vbeta and 13 Jbeta primers. Clones were read by immunoSEQ multiplex PCR, and TCRdb kept only the in-frame ones, dropping some. The table records approximately 53,000 clones, approximately 77% of them present only once. Sequenced: PBMCs. The receptors here all came from a woman aged 50 to 60 in good health and CMV-seronegative.

This clone was seen more than once but under ten times. The CDR3 nucleotides read TGTGCCAGCAGCTTGGTAGAGAACAATCAGCCCCAGCATTTT. As protein: CASSLVENNQPQHF. The chain combines TRBV5-5 with TRBJ1-5; D uncertain. The germline V and J ends were trimmed by 0 bases and 3 bases, with 7 bases remaining between them. Germline-derived CDR1 and CDR2 are SGHKS and YYEKEE (reference sequence). The CDR3 length is 14 residues.

In this sample, this clone turned up a few times. The genes are TRBV28 and TRBJ2-4; 9 bases are a match to TRBD1. The J segment lost 8 bases and the V segment lost 5 bases, leaving 7 bases of the junction unmatched. Germline V lookup: CDR1 MDHEN, CDR2 SYDVKM. The CDR3 has 14 amino acids. As DNA, the CDR3 is TGTGCCAGCAGTCTCCCACAGGGGGCAGACATTCAGTACTTC. It encodes CASSLPQGADIQYF.

This clone appeared once. The gene calls are TRBV28 and TRBJ1-2, with D possibly being TRBD1 (6 bases). The CDR3 runs to 13 residues. Trimming stripped 6 bases from V and 0 bases from J, with 8 bases between. Per the germline V gene, CDR1 is MDHEN and CDR2 is SYDVKM. CDR3 DNA sequence: TGTGCCAGCAGGACAGGACCTAACTATGGCTACACCTTC. It translates to CASRTGPNYGYTF.

This sequence joins TRBV6-6 and TRBJ2-5; perhaps TRBD2 as D (7 bases). Germline CDR1 is MNHNY and CDR2 is SVGAGI (reference sequence). The V and J ends lost 10 bases and 5 bases respectively, with 20 bases between them. The CDR3 totals 14 residues. The CDR3 here is CATLGWGRGETQYF. The CDR3 nucleotides are TGTGCCACCCTCGGTTGGGGGCGGGGGGAGACCCAGTACTTC.

To note about this clone: This sample also contains other DNA sequences that code for the same CDR3. This sequence joins TRBV30 and TRBJ1-5, with a tentative D call TRBD1 (6 bases). Germline V gene lookup returns CDR1 GTSNPN and CDR2 SVGIG (reference sequence). There are 14 residues in the CDR3. Trimming shortened V by 4 bases and J by 1 base, and 11 bases separated the two germline ends. CDR3 DNA: TGTGCCTGGAATAGGGGGGGCAGCAATCAGCCCCAGCATTTT. Translation: CAWNRGGSNQPQHF.

The CDR3, as DNA: TGTGCCAGCGCGAGTAGCGGGGAATCGGGAGATACGCAGTATTTT. This sequence encodes CASASSGESGDTQYF. The chain uses TRBV6-5 and TRBJ2-3, with 8 positions matching TRBD2. The CDR3 contains 15 residues. Germline V CDR1 and CDR2: MNHEY, SVGAGI. The J segment lost 5 bases and the V segment lost 8 bases, leaving 12 bases of the junction unmatched.

This clone has just a few counts. The CDR3 carries no conserved terminal phenylalanine or tryptophan, so it likely arises from a read error. The genes are TRBV7-2 and TRBJ1-2; D gene ambiguous. The CDR3 spans 16 residues. V lost 2 bases and J lost 8, with 21 bases in between. Germline V gene data show CDR1 as SGHTA and CDR2 as FQGNSA. The CDR3 loop reads CASSLPTLVRSMGYTV. As DNA, the CDR3 is TGTGCCAGCAGCTTACCTACGTTGGTTCGTTCTATGGGCTACACCGTC.

This sequence joins TRBV5-1 and TRBJ1-1, with D uncertain. CDR3 size: 15 residues. V lost 2 bases to trimming and J lost 2 bases, with 13 bases between them. Germline V gene data show CDR1 as SGHRS and CDR2 as YFSETQ. CDR3 in DNA: TGCGCCAGCAGCTTAGGAGGAATGGGAAACACTGAAGCTTTCTTT. Translating gives CASSLGGMGNTEAFF.

The chain couples TRBV5-1 to TRBJ2-6; tentatively, D is TRBD2 (7 bases). Trimming stripped 3 bases from V and 0 bases from J, with 16 bases between. CDR3 length: 18 residues. Germline V lookup: CDR1 SGHRS, CDR2 YFSETQ. The CDR3, as DNA: TGCGCCAGCAGCTGGGGGAGGGGACAAAGCTCTGGGGCCAACGTCCTGACTTTC. Its translation: CASSWGRGQSSGANVLTF.

This CDR3 reads CASSQEGGTEAFF. The CDR3 DNA sequence: TGCGCCAGCAGCCAAGAAGGCGGGACTGAAGCTTTCTTT. The chain is built from TRBV4-3 and TRBJ1-1, with unresolved D. Per the germline V gene, CDR1 is LGHNA and CDR2 is YSLEER. The V and J ends lost 0 bases and 5 bases respectively, with 7 bases between them. This CDR3 is built from 13 residues.

This chain links TRBV7-3 with TRBJ2-5; TRBD2 agrees at 12 bases. V shed 6 bases and J 5 bases; nucleotides not matched to a gene: 4. The germline CDR1 and CDR2 sequences are SGHTA and FQGTGA. This CDR3 region has 14 residues. CDR3 residues: CASSRLAGVETQYF. Here the CDR3 DNA reads TGTGCCAGCAGTAGACTAGCGGGGGTGGAGACCCAGTACTTC.

This chain connects TRBV6-6 to TRBJ1-1, with D perhaps TRBD1 (5 bases). Germline V gene data show CDR1 as MNHNY and CDR2 as SVGAGI (reference sequence). The CDR3 consists of 13 residues. Trimming took 5 bases from V and 3 from J, leaving 10 bases between them. Here the CDR3 reads CASSRREDTEAFF. CDR3 nucleotide sequence: TGTGCCAGCAGTCGCAGGGAGGACACTGAAGCTTTCTTT.

The rearrangement uses TRBV27 and TRBJ1-6; D is uncertain. This CDR3 comprises 14 residues. Looked up from germline, CDR1 is MNHEY and CDR2 is SMNVEV (reference sequence). Trimming removed 1 base from V and 3 bases from J, with 4 bases in between. CDR3: CASSLFNYNSPLHF. As DNA, the CDR3 is TGTGCCAGCAGTTTATTCAACTATAATTCACCCCTCCACTTT.

The chain recombines TRBV27 with TRBJ2-3; D uncertain. Trimming stripped 6 bases from V and 2 bases from J, with 12 bases between. This CDR3 is built from 14 residues. The germline V gene has CDR1 MNHEY and CDR2 SMNVEV (reference sequence). The CDR3 sequence is CASSHLLNTDTQYF. DNA for the CDR3: TGTGCCAGCAGCCACCTGCTAAACACAGATACGCAGTATTTT.

The V call is TRBV15, the J call TRBJ1-1; the D is unclear. The CDR3 runs to 13 residues. Germline CDR1 LNHNV, CDR2 YYDKDF (reference sequence). Trimming left V 11 bases short and J 5 bases short, with 18 bases between. As DNA, the CDR3 is TGTGCCTCCGTGTGGGGAGTGGAGACTGAAGCTTTCTTT. Its translation is CASVWGVETEAFF.

The chain couples TRBV7-9 to TRBJ1-5; D gene ambiguous. Trimming removed 1 base from V and 3 bases from J, with 7 bases in between. This CDR3 is 14 amino acids long. The germline gives CDR1 SEHNR, CDR2 FQNEAQ (reference sequence). The CDR3 region has the DNA TGTGCCAGCAGCTTAGGGGCAAACAATCAGCCCCAGCATTTT. Protein: CASSLGANNQPQHF. Variable domain in full (rest from reference TRBV7-9 and TRBJ1-5): DTGVSQNPRHKITKRGQNVTFRCDPISEHNRLYWYRQTLGQGPEFLTYFQNEAQLEKSRLLSDRFSAERPKGSFSTLEIQRTEQGDSAMYLCASSLGANNQPQHFGDGTRLSIL.

The chain employs TRBV5-1 and TRBJ2-2, with D uncertain. This CDR3 has 12 amino acids. V was clipped by 4 bases and J by 6 bases, with 7 bases between them. Germline V gene lookup returns CDR1 SGHRS and CDR2 YFSETQ. For the CDR3, the DNA is TGCGCCAGCAGCCAGGTCCCCGGGGAGCTGTTTTTT. Encoded protein: CASSQVPGELFF.

V usage is TRBV5-1 and J usage is TRBJ2-5; the D gene is possibly TRBD1 (5 bases). From germline, CDR1 is SGHRS and CDR2 YFSETQ. Trimming took off 0 bases at V and 5 bases at J, with 8 bases between the two ends. The CDR3 totals 13 residues. The CDR3 coding sequence is TGCGCCAGCAGCTTGGCAGGGAAGGAGACCCAGTACTTC. Translated, it gives CASSLAGKETQYF. Full variable domain (outside the CDR3, taken from reference TRBV5-1 and TRBJ2-5): KAGVTQTPRYLIKTRGQQVTLSCSPISGHRSVSWYQQTPGQGLQFLFEYFSETQRNKGNFPGRFSGRQFSNSRSEMNVSTLELGDSALYLCASSLAGKETQYFGPGTRLLVL.

This chain joins TRBV5-4 and TRBJ2-5; 8 bases align to TRBD2. Germline V lookup: CDR1 SGHNT, CDR2 YYREEE (reference sequence). V trimming: 4 bases; J trimming: 5 bases; junction bases outside the gene matches: 13. The CDR3 consists of 16 residues. The CDR3 DNA sequence: TGTGCCAGCAGCGAGAGGACTAGCTCTTTAAGTGAGACCCAGTACTTC. As protein: CASSERTSSLSETQYF.

The chain combines TRBV6-6 with TRBJ1-4; tentatively, D is TRBD1 (5 bases). The germline gives CDR1 MNHNY, CDR2 SVGAGI (reference sequence). The CDR3 has 14 residues. V was clipped by 0 bases and J by 4 bases, with 6 bases between them. CDR3 nucleotide sequence: TGTGCCAGCAGTTACTCGGGGCTTAATGAAAAACTGTTTTTT. Amino acids: CASSYSGLNEKLFF.

This sequence joins TRBV29-1 and TRBJ2-5; 9 bases align to TRBD2. Germline loops: CDR1 SQVTM, CDR2 ANQGSEA. V lost 4 bases and J lost 4; bases outside the gene matches: 7. The CDR3 has 14 residues. In DNA form, the CDR3 reads TGCAGCGTTGTAGGCGGGGGGGCAGGAGAGACCCAGTACTTC. Protein product: CSVVGGGAGETQYF.

This clone was found a few times. The chain recombines TRBV21-1 with TRBJ1-2; the table calls TRBD1, which could not be checked here. TRBV21-1 is deemed a pseudogene. The CDR3 is 15 amino acids. In DNA, the CDR3 is TGTGCCAGCAGCAAACTCGGGTCAGGGCTCTATGGCTACACCTTC. Its translation: CASSKLGSGLYGYTF.

The V and J genes are TRBV28 and TRBJ1-5; D ambiguous. V was clipped by 6 bases and J by 2 bases, with 8 bases between them. In germline, CDR1 is MDHEN, CDR2 SYDVKM. The CDR3 runs to 13 residues. CDR3 region: CASSPTGNQPQHF. In DNA form, the CDR3 reads TGTGCCAGCAGCCCCACAGGCAATCAGCCCCAGCATTTT.